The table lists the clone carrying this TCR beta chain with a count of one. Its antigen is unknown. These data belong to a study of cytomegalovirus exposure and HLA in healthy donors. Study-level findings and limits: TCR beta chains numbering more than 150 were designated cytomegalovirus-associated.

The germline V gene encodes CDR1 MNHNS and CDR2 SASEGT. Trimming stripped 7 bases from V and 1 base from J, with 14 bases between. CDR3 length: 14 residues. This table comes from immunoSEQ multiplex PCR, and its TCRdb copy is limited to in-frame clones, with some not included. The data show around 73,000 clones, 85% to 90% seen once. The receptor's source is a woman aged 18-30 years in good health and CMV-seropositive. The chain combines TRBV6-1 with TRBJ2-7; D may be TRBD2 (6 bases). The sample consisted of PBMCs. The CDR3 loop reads CASTAGISSYEQYF. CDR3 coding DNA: TGTGCCAGCACGGCGGGGATTTCTTCCTACGAGCAGTACTTC.